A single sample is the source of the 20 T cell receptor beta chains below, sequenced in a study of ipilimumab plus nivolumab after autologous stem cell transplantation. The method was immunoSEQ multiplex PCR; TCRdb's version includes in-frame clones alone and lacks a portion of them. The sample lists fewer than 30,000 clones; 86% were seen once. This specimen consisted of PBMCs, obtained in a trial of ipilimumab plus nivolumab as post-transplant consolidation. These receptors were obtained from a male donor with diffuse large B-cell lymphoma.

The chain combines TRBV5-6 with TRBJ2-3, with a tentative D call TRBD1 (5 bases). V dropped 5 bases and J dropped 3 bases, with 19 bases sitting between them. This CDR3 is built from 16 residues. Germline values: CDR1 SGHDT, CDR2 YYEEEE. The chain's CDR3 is CASSPELRTRTDTQYF. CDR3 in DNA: TGTGCCAGCAGTCCGGAACTCAGGACAAGAACAGATACGCAGTATTTT.

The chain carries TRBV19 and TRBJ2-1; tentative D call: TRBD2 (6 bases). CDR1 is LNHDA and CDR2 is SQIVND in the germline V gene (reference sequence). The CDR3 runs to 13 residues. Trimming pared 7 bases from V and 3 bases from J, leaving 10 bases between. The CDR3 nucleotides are TGTGCCAGTAACGGGGGAGTCTACAATGAGCAGTTCTTC. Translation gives CASNGGVYNEQFF.

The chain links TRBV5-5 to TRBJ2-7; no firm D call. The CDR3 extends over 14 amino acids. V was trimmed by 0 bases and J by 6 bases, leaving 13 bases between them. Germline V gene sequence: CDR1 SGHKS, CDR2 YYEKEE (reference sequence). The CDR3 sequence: CASSLGSPRGEQYF. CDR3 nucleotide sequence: TGTGCCAGCAGCTTGGGGTCTCCTAGAGGCGAGCAGTACTTC.

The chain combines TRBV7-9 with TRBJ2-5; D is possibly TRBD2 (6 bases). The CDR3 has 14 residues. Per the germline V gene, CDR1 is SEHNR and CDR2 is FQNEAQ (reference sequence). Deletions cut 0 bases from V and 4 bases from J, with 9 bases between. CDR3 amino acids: CASSLAVGGETQYF. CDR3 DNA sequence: TGTGCCAGCAGCTTAGCGGTGGGAGGAGAGACCCAGTACTTC.

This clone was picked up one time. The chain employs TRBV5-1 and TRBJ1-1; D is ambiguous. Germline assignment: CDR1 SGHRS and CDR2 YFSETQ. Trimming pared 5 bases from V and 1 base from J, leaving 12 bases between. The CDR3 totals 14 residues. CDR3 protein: CASSTGAQNTEAFF. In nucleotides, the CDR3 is TGCGCCAGCAGTACGGGAGCACAGAACACTGAAGCTTTCTTT.

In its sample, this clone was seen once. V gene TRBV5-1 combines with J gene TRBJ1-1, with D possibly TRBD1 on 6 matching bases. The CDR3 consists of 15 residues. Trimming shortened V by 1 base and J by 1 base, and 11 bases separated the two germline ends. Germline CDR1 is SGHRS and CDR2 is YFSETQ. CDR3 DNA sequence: TGCGCCAGCAGCTTGAGTGGACAGCAGAACACTGAAGCTTTCTTT. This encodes CASSLSGQQNTEAFF. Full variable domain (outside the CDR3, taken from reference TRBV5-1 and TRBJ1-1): KAGVTQTPRYLIKTRGQQVTLSCSPISGHRSVSWYQQTPGQGLQFLFEYFSETQRNKGNFPGRFSGRQFSNSRSEMNVSTLELGDSALYLCASSLSGQQNTEAFFGQGTRLTVV.

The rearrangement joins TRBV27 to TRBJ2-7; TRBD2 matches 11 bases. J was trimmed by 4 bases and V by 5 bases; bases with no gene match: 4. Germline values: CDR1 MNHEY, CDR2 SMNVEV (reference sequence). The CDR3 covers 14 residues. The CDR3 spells CASSVAGGPYEQYF. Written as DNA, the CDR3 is TGTGCCAGCAGTGTAGCGGGGGGGCCGTACGAGCAGTACTTC.

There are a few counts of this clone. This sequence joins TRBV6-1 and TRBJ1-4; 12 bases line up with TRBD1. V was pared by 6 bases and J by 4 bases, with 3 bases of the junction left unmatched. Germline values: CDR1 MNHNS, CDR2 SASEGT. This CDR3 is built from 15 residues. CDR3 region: CASSGTGGSNEKLFF. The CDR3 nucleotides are TGTGCCAGCAGCGGGACAGGGGGCAGTAATGAAAAACTGTTTTTT.

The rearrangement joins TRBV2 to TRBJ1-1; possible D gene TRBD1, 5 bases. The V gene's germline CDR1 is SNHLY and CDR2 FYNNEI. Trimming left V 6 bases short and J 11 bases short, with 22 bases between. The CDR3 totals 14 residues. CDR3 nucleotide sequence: TGTGCCAGCAGCCCCCGGGGGGAGGGCCGAGGGGCTTTCTTT. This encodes CASSPRGEGRGAFF.

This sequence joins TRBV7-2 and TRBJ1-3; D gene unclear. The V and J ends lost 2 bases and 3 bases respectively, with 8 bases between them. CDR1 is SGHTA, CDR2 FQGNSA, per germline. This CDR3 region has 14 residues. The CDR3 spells CASSLKGLGNTIYF. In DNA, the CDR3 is TGTGCCAGCAGCTTAAAGGGTCTTGGAAACACCATATATTTT.

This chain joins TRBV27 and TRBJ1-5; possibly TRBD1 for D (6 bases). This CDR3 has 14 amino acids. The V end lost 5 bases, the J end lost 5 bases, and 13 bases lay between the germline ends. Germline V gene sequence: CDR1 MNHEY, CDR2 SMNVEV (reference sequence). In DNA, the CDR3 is TGTGCCAGCAGTAAGTACAGGGAAGATCAGCCCCAGCATTTT. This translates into CASSKYREDQPQHF.

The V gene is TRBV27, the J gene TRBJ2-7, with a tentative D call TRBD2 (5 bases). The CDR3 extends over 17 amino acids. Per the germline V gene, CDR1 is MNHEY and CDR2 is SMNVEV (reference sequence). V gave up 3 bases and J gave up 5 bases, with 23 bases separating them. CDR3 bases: TGTGCCAGCAGTTTCTCGGGCGCCGGGATCTTGATCGACGAGCAGTACTTC. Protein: CASSFSGAGILIDEQYF.

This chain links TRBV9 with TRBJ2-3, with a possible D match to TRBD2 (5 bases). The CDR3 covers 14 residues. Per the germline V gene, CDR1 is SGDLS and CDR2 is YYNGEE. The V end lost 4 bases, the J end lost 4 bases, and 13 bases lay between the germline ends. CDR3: CASSPDGGPDTQYF. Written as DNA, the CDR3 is TGTGCCAGCAGCCCCGATGGAGGACCAGATACGCAGTATTTT.

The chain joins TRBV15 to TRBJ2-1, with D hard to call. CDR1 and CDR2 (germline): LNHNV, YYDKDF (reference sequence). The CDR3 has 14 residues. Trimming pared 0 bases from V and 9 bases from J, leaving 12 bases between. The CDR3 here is CATSRDSPRSEQFF. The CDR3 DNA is TGTGCCACCAGCAGAGATTCGCCGAGAAGTGAGCAGTTCTTC.

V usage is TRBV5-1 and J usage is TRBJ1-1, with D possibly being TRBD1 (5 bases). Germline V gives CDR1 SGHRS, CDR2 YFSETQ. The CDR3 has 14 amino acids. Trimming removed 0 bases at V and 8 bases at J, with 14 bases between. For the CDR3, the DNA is TGCGCCAGCAGCTTGGGGGGACTCTCTCTAGAAGCTTTCTTT. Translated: CASSLGGLSLEAFF.

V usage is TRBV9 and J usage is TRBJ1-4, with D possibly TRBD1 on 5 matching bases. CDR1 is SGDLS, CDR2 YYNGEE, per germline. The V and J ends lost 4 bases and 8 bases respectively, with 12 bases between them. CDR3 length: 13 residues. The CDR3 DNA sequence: TGTGCCAGCAGCCGCCGGGCAGGGGAAAAACTGTTTTTT. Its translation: CASSRRAGEKLFF.

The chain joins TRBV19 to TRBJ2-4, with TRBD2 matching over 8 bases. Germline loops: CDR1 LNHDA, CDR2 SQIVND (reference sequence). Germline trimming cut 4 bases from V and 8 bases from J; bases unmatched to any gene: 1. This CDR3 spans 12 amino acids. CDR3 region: CASSTGGDIQYF. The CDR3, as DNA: TGTGCCAGTAGTACCGGGGGGGACATTCAGTACTTC.

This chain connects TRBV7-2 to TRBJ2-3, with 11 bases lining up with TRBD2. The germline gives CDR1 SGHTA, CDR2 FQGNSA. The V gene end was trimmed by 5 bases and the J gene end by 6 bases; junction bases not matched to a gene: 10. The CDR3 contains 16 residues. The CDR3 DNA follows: TGTGCCAGCAGCCCAATAGCGGGGGGGCCATATGATACGCAGTATTTT. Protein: CASSPIAGGPYDTQYF.

CDR3 region: CVRSLACQGYTF. In nucleotides, the CDR3 is TGTGTCAGAAGCTTGGCCTGCCAGGGCTACACCTTC. V gene TRBV7-5 combines with J gene TRBJ1-2; TRBD1, the D gene given by the table, was not confirmed from the DNA. TRBV7-5 is a recognized pseudogene. The length of the CDR3 is 12 residues.

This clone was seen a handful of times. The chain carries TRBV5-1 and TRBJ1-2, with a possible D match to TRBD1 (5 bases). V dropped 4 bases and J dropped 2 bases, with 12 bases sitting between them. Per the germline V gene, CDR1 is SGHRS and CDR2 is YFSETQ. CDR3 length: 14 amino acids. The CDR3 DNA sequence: TGCGCCAGCAGCGTCGGGGCCTCCAACTATGGCTACACCTTC. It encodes CASSVGASNYGYTF.